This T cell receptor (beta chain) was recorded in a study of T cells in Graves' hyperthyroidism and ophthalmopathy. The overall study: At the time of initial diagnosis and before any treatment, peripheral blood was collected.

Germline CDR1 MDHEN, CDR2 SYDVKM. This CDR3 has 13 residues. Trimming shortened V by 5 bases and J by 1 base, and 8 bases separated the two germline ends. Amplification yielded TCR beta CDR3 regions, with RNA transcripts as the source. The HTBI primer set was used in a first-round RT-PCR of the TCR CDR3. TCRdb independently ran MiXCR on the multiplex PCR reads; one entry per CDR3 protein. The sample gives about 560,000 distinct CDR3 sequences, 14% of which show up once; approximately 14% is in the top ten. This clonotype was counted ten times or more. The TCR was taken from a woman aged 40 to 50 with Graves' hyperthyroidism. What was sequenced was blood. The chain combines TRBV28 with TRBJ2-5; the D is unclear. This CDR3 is CASSDRFQETQYF. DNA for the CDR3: TGTGCCAGCAGTGACCGATTCCAAGAGACCCAGTACTTC. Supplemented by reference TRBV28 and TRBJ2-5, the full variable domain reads DVKVTQSSRYLVKRTGEKVFLECVQDMDHENMFWYRQDPGLGLRLIYFSYDVKMKEKGDIPEGYSVSREKKERFSLILESASTNQTSMYLCASSDRFQETQYFGPGTRLLVL.